The 13 T cell receptor beta chains below all came from one sample that was sequenced in a study of cytomegalovirus exposure and HLA in healthy donors. Use of 60 Vbeta and 13 Jbeta primers characterized the PCR. Profiling relied on immunoSEQ multiplex PCR, and the TCRdb table lists in-frame clones only, not all of them. The sample contains around 90,000 clones, approximately 86% of which appear only once. The sample consisted of PBMCs. Source of these receptors: a man aged 25-45 years in good health and CMV-seropositive.

V usage is TRBV4-2 and J usage is TRBJ1-4; 8 bases map to TRBD1. This CDR3 has 16 amino acids. Germline assignment: CDR1 LGHNA and CDR2 YNFKEQ. V shed 5 bases and J 8 bases; nucleotides not matched to a gene: 13. For the CDR3, the DNA is TGTGCCAGCAGCTCGACCCAGGGGGCGGAGGTAGAAAAACTGTTTTTT. Translated: CASSSTQGAEVEKLFF.

The gene calls are TRBV7-9 and TRBJ2-2; TRBD1 matches 7 bases. The V gene's germline CDR1 is SEHNR and CDR2 FQNEAQ (reference sequence). The CDR3 contains 15 residues. V trimming: 3 bases; J trimming: 2 bases; junction bases outside the gene matches: 3. As DNA, the CDR3 is TGTGCCAGCAGCTTGGGGACAGTAAACACCGGGGAGCTGTTTTTT. Translated: CASSLGTVNTGELFF.

The sample holds one count of this clone. The V gene is TRBV6-6, the J gene TRBJ1-5; D might be TRBD1 (5 bases). The germline V gene encodes CDR1 MNHNY and CDR2 SVGAGI (reference sequence). This CDR3 spans 14 amino acids. Trimming took 6 bases from V and 5 from J, leaving 14 bases between them. The CDR3 DNA follows: TGTGCCAGCAGCTCCCAGGGCTGGGATCAGCCCCAGCATTTT. Its translation: CASSSQGWDQPQHF.

In its sample, this clone was seen a few times. V usage is TRBV28 and J usage is TRBJ1-1, with D uncertain. The CDR3 has 14 amino acids. V was shortened by 4 bases and J by 1 base, with 10 bases between the two germline ends. Germline assignment: CDR1 MDHEN and CDR2 SYDVKM. This CDR3 reads CASSSLGRNTEAFF. CDR3 DNA sequence: TGTGCCAGCAGTTCGCTGGGCCGGAACACTGAAGCTTTCTTT. Combining the CDR3 with reference TRBV28 and TRBJ1-1 gives the whole variable domain DVKVTQSSRYLVKRTGEKVFLECVQDMDHENMFWYRQDPGLGLRLIYFSYDVKMKEKGDIPEGYSVSREKKERFSLILESASTNQTSMYLCASSSLGRNTEAFFGQGTRLTVV.

The gene calls are TRBV9 and TRBJ2-3; 8 bases are a match to TRBD2. Germline values: CDR1 SGDLS, CDR2 YYNGEE. V lost 0 bases and J lost 2; bases outside the gene matches: 2. CDR3 length: 15 residues. Here the CDR3 DNA reads TGTGCCAGCAGCGTAGTAGCGGGATACACAGATACGCAGTATTTT. Protein: CASSVVAGYTDTQYF.

The chain couples TRBV5-1 to TRBJ1-1; 9 nucleotides match TRBD1. The trim removed 3 bases at V and 3 bases at J, leaving 3 bases unmatched. The CDR3 is made up of 14 amino acids. Per the germline V gene, CDR1 is SGHRS and CDR2 is YFSETQ. The CDR3 DNA reads TGCGCCAGCAGCTCGGGACAGGGCTACACTGAAGCTTTCTTT. This gives the protein CASSSGQGYTEAFF.

The gene calls are TRBV4-2 and TRBJ2-3; 8 nucleotides match TRBD2. J was trimmed by 1 base and V by 1 base; bases with no gene match: 4. Germline V lookup: CDR1 LGHNA, CDR2 YNFKEQ. The CDR3 totals 16 residues. This CDR3 reads CASSQGTGGGTDTQYF. CDR3 bases: TGTGCCAGCAGCCAAGGGACGGGAGGGGGCACAGATACGCAGTATTTT.

This clone was found a few times. The chain links TRBV11-2 to TRBJ2-7; 7 nucleotides line up with TRBD1. The CDR3 has 15 amino acids. With 1 base clipped from V and 2 bases from J, the junction kept 5 bases outside the gene matches. CDR1 and CDR2 (germline): SGHAT, FQNNGV. CDR3 coding DNA: TGTGCCAGCAGCTTAGCCCCGGGACAGACCTACGAGCAGTACTTC. Translating it yields CASSLAPGQTYEQYF.

The chain links TRBV9 to TRBJ2-7, with 10 bases aligning to TRBD1. This CDR3 contains 15 residues. Per the germline V gene, CDR1 is SGDLS and CDR2 is YYNGEE. Unmatched junction bases numbered 3, after V lost 0 bases and J lost 3 bases. This chain's CDR3 is CASSVGGTGVYEQYF. The CDR3 coding sequence is TGTGCCAGCAGCGTAGGGGGGACAGGGGTCTACGAGCAGTACTTC.

This chain uses TRBV28 with TRBJ2-1; 10 bases align to TRBD2. This CDR3 contains 13 residues. The V and J ends lost 8 bases and 8 bases, in that order; junction bases with no gene match: 6. Per germline, CDR1 MDHEN and CDR2 SYDVKM. CDR3 DNA sequence: TGTGCCAGCGAATCTAGCGGGAGTTATGAGCAGTTCTTC. It encodes CASESSGSYEQFF. The complete variable domain, with remaining parts taken from reference TRBV28 and TRBJ2-1, reads DVKVTQSSRYLVKRTGEKVFLECVQDMDHENMFWYRQDPGLGLRLIYFSYDVKMKEKGDIPEGYSVSREKKERFSLILESASTNQTSMYLCASESSGSYEQFFGPGTRLTVL.

This rearrangement joins TRBV28 to TRBJ2-7; 8 bases are shared with TRBD1. V lost 6 bases and J lost 0; bases outside the gene matches: 7. The CDR3 is made up of 15 amino acids. Germline V lookup: CDR1 MDHEN, CDR2 SYDVKM. For the CDR3, the DNA is TGTGCCAGCAGGACAGGGGTCTCACTCTCCTACGAGCAGTACTTC. Translated: CASRTGVSLSYEQYF.

The chain uses TRBV7-8 and TRBJ1-4, with a weak D call TRBD1 (6 bases). CDR3 length: 21 residues. Germline loops: CDR1 SGHVS, CDR2 FQNEAQ. Trimming shortened V by 1 base and J by 3 bases, and 27 bases separated the two germline ends. The DNA for the CDR3 is TGTGCCAGCAGCTTAGTGGGATGGGCAGGGGCCCCGAACAGGGCTAATGAAAAACTGTTTTTT. Protein sequence: CASSLVGWAGAPNRANEKLFF.

In this sample, this clone turned up a few times. This sequence joins TRBV7-9 and TRBJ1-2; 9 bases match TRBD1. Unmatched junction bases numbered 10, after V lost 8 bases and J lost 3 bases. From germline, CDR1 is SEHNR and CDR2 FQNEAQ (reference sequence). The CDR3 runs to 15 residues. CDR3 sequence reads: CASAPRGQGDYGYTF. The CDR3 DNA reads as TGTGCCAGCGCCCCCAGGGGACAGGGAGACTATGGCTACACCTTC.